What follows are 10 T cell receptor beta chains derived from one specimen sequenced in a study of PD-L1 blockade in urothelial cancer. Time point defined: pretreatment peripheral blood. Sequencing was performed with immunoSEQ multiplex PCR; in TCRdb, only in-frame clones are kept and a portion is missing. This repertoire shows 90,000 or so clones, 90% found once; its top ten account for 1.6%. The source was PBMCs, collected around atezolizumab (anti-PD-L1) treatment. The receptors shown here come from a man in his 60s with urothelial cancer.

This sequence joins TRBV9 and TRBJ2-5, with TRBD2 matching 11 bases. Germline trimming cut 0 bases from V and 5 bases from J; bases unmatched to any gene: 9. Per germline, CDR1 SGDLS and CDR2 YYNGEE. There are 17 residues in the CDR3. The CDR3 bases are TGTGCCAGCAGCGTAGTCCCTCTAGCGGGGGGCCGGGAGACCCAGTACTTC. This encodes CASSVVPLAGGRETQYF.

The V gene is TRBV28, the J gene TRBJ1-5, with D uncertain. This CDR3 has 15 amino acids. The germline V gene has CDR1 MDHEN and CDR2 SYDVKM. Trimming pared 3 bases from V and 5 bases from J, leaving 14 bases between. The CDR3: CASSLAGSRDQPQHF. CDR3 DNA sequence: TGTGCCAGCAGTTTGGCGGGGTCGAGGGATCAGCCCCAGCATTTT.

The CDR3 DNA sequence: TGTGCCAGCAGCTCACTAAGGGGGCAGGGGAAGAGGGGCACTGAAGCTTTCTTT. Amino acids: CASSSLRGQGKRGTEAFF. The chain carries TRBV11-2 and TRBJ1-1, with TRBD1 matching over 7 bases. Germline CDR1 reads SGHAT; CDR2 reads FQNNGV. With 4 bases clipped from V and 4 bases from J, the junction kept 18 bases outside the gene matches. The CDR3 is 18 residues long.

The gene calls are TRBV5-1 and TRBJ2-3; tentative D call: TRBD2 (7 bases). Looked up from germline, CDR1 is SGHRS and CDR2 is YFSETQ. Trimming cost V 4 bases and J 0 bases, with 21 bases left between them. The CDR3 covers 18 residues. The CDR3 region is CASSRRPAGATSTDTQYF. CDR3 coding DNA: TGCGCCAGCAGCCGGAGACCGGCGGGGGCAACTAGCACAGATACGCAGTATTTT.

The chain uses TRBV10-2 and TRBJ2-7; 8 bases are a match to TRBD2. Trimming cost V 4 bases and J 3 bases; bases outside gene matches: 11. The CDR3 is 16 residues long. Looked up from germline, CDR1 is WSHSY and CDR2 is SAAADI. Here the CDR3 reads CASSGGSGTSVYEQYF. CDR3 nucleotide sequence: TGCGCCAGCAGTGGGGGGTCCGGGACTAGTGTCTACGAGCAGTACTTC.

This clone was detected only once. The chain couples TRBV5-1 to TRBJ2-7; D is ambiguous. The germline V gene encodes CDR1 SGHRS and CDR2 YFSETQ. This CDR3 contains 13 residues. Trimming took 7 bases from V and 2 from J, leaving 13 bases between them. The CDR3 protein is CASAPAATYEQYF. DNA of the CDR3: TGCGCCAGCGCCCCGGCGGCGACCTACGAGCAGTACTTC.

V gene TRBV18 combines with J gene TRBJ2-3; 8 bases match TRBD2. The CDR3 is made up of 15 amino acids. V gave up 3 bases and J gave up 7 bases; unmatched junction bases: 9. The germline CDR1 and CDR2 sequences are KGHSH and LQKENI. CDR3 residues: CASSPGGRSRNTQYF. DNA of the CDR3: TGTGCCAGCTCACCCGGCGGGAGGTCTAGAAATACGCAGTATTTT. The variable domain in full, with the rest retrieved from reference TRBV18 and TRBJ2-3, is NAGVMQNPRHLVRRRGQEARLRCSPMKGHSHVYWYRQLPEEGLKFMVYLQKENIIDESGMPKERFSAEFPKEGPSILRIQQVVRGDSAAYFCASSPGGRSRNTQYFGPGTRLTVL.

The chain recombines TRBV6-1 with TRBJ2-3, with 12 bases identical to TRBD2. CDR1 is MNHNS, CDR2 SASEGT, per germline. This CDR3 has 19 residues. With V trimmed by 4 bases and J by 0 bases, 11 bases remained unmatched. The CDR3 here is CASSVRLAGENPSTDTQYF. The CDR3 coding sequence is TGTGCCAGCAGTGTTAGACTAGCGGGGGAGAATCCTAGCACAGATACGCAGTATTTT.

This rearrangement joins TRBV7-2 to TRBJ2-7, with 11 nucleotides matching TRBD2. V gave up 0 bases and J gave up 3 bases; unmatched junction bases: 10. Germline V gene lookup returns CDR1 SGHTA and CDR2 FQGNSA. The CDR3 consists of 18 residues. CDR3 bases: TGTGCCAGCAGCTTAGCCCCCCTAGCGGGGGGCCAATACTACGAGCAGTACTTC. Its translation is CASSLAPLAGGQYYEQYF. Drawing the rest from reference TRBV7-2 and TRBJ2-7, the complete variable domain is GAGVSQSPSNKVTEKGKDVELRCDPISGHTALYWYRQSLGQGLEFLIYFQGNSAPDKSGLPSDRFSAERTGGSVSTLTIQRTQQEDSAVYLCASSLAPLAGGQYYEQYFGPGTRLTVT.

V gene TRBV18 combines with J gene TRBJ2-5, with unresolved D. The CDR3 runs to 15 residues. V lost 4 bases, J lost 5 bases, and 17 bases lay in between. Per germline, CDR1 KGHSH and CDR2 LQKENI. CDR3 bases: TGTGCCAGCTCACGACCGACGGGTTTCGGGGAGACCCAGTACTTC. It yields the protein CASSRPTGFGETQYF.